The clone carrying this T cell receptor beta chain appeared a few times. This table comes from immunoSEQ multiplex PCR, and its TCRdb copy is limited to in-frame clones, with some not included. The repertoire holds 150,000 or so clones, with more than 90% as singletons. The source of the sample is a study of control samples from healthy donors and cancer patients. Germline V CDR1 and CDR2: SGDLS, YYNGEE. CDR3 length: 16 residues. Trimming pared 3 bases from V and 0 bases from J, leaving 13 bases between. V usage is TRBV9 and J usage is TRBJ1-3; D is unclear. The clonotype originates from a man between 18 and 35 years old in good health. Sequences were obtained from blood. The DNA of the CDR3 is TGTGCCAGCAGCGCCCAGCCATCAAGCTCTGGAAACACCATATATTTT. Protein sequence: CASSAQPSSSGNTIYF.